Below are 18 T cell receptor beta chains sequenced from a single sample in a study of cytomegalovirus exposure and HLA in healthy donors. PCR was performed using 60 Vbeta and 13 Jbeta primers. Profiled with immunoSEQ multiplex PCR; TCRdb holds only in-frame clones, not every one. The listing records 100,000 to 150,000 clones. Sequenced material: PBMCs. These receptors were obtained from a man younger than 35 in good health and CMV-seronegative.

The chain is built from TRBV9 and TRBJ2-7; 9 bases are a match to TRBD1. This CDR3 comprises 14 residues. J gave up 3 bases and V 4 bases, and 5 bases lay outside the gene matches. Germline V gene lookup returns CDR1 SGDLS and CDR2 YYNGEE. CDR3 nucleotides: TGTGCCAGCAGCCTTTGGGACAGGGACTACGAGCAGTACTTC. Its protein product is CASSLWDRDYEQYF.

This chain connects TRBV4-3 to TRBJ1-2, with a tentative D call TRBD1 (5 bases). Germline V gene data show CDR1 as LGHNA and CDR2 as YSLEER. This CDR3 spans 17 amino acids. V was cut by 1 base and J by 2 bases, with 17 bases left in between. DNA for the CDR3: TGCGCCAGCAGCCAAGCCCCAGGGAACACAGCCAACTATGGCTACACCTTC. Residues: CASSQAPGNTANYGYTF.

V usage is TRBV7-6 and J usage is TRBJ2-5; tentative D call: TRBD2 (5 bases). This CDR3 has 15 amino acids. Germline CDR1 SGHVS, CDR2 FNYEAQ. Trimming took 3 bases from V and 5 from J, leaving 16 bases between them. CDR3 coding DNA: TGTGCCAGCAGCTTGGGCAGGCAAAGAGGGGAGACCCAGTACTTC. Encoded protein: CASSLGRQRGETQYF.

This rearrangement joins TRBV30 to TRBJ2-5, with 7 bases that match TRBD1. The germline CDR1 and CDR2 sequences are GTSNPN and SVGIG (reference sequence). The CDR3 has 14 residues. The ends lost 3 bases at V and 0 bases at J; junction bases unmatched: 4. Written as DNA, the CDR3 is TGTGCCTGGAGCGAGGGACAGTACCAAGAGACCCAGTACTTC. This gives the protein CAWSEGQYQETQYF.

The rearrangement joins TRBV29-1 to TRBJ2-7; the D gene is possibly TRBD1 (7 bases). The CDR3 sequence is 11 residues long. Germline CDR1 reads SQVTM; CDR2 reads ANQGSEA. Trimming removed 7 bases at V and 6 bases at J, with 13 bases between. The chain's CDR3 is CSANRGGEQYF. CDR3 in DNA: TGCAGCGCCAACAGGGGAGGCGAGCAGTACTTC.

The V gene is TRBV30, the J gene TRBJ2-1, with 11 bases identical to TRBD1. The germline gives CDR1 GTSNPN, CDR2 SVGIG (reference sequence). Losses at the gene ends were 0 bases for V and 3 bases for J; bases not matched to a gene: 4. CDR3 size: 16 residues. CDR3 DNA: TGTGCCTGGAGTGTATTGGGGACAGGGGGCTACAATGAGCAGTTCTTC. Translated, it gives CAWSVLGTGGYNEQFF.

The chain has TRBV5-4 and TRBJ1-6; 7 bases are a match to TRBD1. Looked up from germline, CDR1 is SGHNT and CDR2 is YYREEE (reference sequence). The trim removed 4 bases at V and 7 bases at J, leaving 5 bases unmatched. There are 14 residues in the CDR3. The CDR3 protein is CASSAGTVNSPLHF. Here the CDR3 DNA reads TGTGCCAGCAGCGCAGGGACAGTAAATTCACCCCTCCACTTT.

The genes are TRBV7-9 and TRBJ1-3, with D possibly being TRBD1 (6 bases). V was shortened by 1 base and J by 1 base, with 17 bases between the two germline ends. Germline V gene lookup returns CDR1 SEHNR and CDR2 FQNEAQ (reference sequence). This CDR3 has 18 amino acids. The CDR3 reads CASSLGDRRGPSGNTIYF. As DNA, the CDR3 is TGTGCCAGCAGCTTAGGTGATCGGCGGGGGCCATCTGGAAACACCATATATTTT.

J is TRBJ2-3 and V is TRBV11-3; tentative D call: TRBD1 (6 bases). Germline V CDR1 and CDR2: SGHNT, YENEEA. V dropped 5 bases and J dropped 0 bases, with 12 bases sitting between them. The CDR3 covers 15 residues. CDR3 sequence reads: CASSPWTASTDTQYF. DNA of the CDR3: TGTGCCAGCAGCCCGTGGACAGCTAGCACAGATACGCAGTATTTT.

Here the CDR3 DNA reads TGTGCCAGCAGCCAGGGCATTTATGGCTACACCTTC. It yields the protein CASSQGIYGYTF. The chain combines TRBV2 with TRBJ1-2, with D perhaps TRBD1 (5 bases). Per germline, CDR1 SNHLY and CDR2 FYNNEI. The CDR3 extends over 12 amino acids. Trimming took 6 bases from V and 5 from J, leaving 10 bases between them. The entire variable domain, with the rest obtained from reference TRBV2 and TRBJ1-2, is as follows: EPEVTQTPSHQVTQMGQEVILRCVPISNHLYFYWYRQILGQKVEFLVSFYNNEISEKSEIFDDQFSVERPDGSNFTLKIRSTKLEDSAMYFCASSQGIYGYTFGSGTRLTVV.

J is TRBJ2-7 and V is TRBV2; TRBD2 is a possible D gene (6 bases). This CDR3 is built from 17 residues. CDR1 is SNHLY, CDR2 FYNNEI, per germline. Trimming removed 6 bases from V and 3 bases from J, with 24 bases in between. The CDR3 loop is CASRDPSGGARSYEQYF. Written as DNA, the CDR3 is TGTGCCAGCAGAGACCCCTCCGGCGGGGCCAGGAGCTACGAGCAGTACTTC.

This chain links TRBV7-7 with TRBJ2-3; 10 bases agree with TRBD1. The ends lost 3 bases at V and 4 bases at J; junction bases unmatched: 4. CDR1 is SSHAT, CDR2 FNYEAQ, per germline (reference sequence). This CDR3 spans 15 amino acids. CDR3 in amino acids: CASSLGTGVADTQYF. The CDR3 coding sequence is TGTGCCAGCAGCTTGGGGACAGGGGTCGCAGATACGCAGTATTTT.

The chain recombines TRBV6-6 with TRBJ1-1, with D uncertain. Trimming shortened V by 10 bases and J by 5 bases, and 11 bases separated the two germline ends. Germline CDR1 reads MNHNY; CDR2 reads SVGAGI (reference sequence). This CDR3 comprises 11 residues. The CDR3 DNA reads TGTGCCACTACGGAGTCGACTGAAGCTTTCTTT. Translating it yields CATTESTEAFF.

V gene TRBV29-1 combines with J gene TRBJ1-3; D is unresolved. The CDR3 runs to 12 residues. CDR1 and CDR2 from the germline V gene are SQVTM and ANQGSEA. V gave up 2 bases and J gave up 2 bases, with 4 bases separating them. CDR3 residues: CSVESTGNTIYF. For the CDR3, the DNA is TGCAGCGTTGAATCCACTGGAAACACCATATATTTT.

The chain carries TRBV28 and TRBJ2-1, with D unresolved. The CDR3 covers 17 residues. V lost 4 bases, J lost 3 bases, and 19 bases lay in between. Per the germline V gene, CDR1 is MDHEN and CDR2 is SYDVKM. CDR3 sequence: CASSYAWSLVLYNEQFF. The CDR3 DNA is TGTGCCAGCAGTTATGCGTGGTCTCTAGTCCTCTACAATGAGCAGTTCTTC.

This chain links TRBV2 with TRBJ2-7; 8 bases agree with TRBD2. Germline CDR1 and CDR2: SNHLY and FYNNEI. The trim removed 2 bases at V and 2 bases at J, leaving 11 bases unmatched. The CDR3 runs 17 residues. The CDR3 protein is CASSENFGGGTPYEQYF. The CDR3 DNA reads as TGTGCCAGCAGTGAAAACTTCGGGGGGGGAACGCCCTACGAGCAGTACTTC.

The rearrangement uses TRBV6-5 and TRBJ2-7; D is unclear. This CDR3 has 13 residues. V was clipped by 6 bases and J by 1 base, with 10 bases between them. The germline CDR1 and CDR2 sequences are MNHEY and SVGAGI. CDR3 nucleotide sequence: TGTGCCAGCAGCCTACAGTATTCCTACGAGCAGTACTTC. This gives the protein CASSLQYSYEQYF.

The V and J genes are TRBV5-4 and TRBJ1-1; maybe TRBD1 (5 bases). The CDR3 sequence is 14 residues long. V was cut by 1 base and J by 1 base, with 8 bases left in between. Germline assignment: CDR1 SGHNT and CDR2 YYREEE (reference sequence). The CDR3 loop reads CASSLYGGNTEAFF. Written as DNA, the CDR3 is TGTGCCAGCAGCTTGTACGGGGGGAACACTGAAGCTTTCTTT.